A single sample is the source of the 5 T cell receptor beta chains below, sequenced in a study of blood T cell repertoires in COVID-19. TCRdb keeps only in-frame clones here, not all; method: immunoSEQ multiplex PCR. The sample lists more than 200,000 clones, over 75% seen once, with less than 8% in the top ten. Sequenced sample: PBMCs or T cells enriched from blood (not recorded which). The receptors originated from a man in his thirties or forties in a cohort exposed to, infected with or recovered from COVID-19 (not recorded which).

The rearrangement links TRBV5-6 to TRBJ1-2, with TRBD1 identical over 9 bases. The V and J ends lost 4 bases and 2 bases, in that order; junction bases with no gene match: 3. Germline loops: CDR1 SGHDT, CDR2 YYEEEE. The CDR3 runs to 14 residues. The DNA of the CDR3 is TGTGCCAGCAGCGCCGACAGGGGGAACTATGGCTACACCTTC. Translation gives CASSADRGNYGYTF.

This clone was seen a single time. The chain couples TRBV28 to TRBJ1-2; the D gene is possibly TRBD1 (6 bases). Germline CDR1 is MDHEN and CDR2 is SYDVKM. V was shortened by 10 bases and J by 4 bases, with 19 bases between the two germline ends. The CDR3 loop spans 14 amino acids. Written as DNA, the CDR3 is TGTGCCACCCAGGGGCCAGGATCTCTCTATGGCTACACCTTC. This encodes CATQGPGSLYGYTF.

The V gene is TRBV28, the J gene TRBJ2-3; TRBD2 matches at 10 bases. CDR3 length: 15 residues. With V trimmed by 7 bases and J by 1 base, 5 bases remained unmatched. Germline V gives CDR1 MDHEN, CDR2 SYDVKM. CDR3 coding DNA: TGTGCCAGCATCTCCGGGACTAGCGGCACAGATACGCAGTATTTT. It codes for CASISGTSGTDTQYF.

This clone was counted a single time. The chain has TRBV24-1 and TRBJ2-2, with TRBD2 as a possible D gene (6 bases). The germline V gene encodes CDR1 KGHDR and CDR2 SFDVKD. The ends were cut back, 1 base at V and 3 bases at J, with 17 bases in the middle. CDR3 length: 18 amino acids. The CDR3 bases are TGTGCCACCAGTGATTTATGGGGAAGTAGCGGTCACACCGGGGAGCTGTTTTTT. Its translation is CATSDLWGSSGHTGELFF.

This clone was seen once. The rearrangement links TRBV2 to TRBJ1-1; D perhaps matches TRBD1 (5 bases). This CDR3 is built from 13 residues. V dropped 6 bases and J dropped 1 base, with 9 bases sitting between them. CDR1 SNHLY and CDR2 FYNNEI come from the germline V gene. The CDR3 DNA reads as TGTGCCAGCAGGAGTCAGGGGAACACTGAAGCTTTCTTT. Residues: CASRSQGNTEAFF.